This T cell receptor (beta chain) was documented in a study of beta chain features in type 1 diabetes. Across the whole study: There was similarity between patients and healthy donors in age, gender and cell yields. Sorted cells numbering 107,917,701 were examined across all samples.

The investigators reverse transcribed all of the isolated RNA, so they sequenced expressed TCRB transcripts. Sequencing used immunoSEQ multiplex PCR; TCRdb keeps in-frame clones, though not all of them. The sample carries 680,000 or so clones, 15% to 17% recorded once. Trimming at V came to 6 bases and at J to 7 bases, leaving 9 bases not matched to a gene. CDR3 length: 15 amino acids. Germline V gives CDR1 SGHAT, CDR2 FQNNGV. The clonotype comes from a man between 18 and 29 years old in good health. Sequenced: naive CD4+ T cells from blood. V gene TRBV11-2 combines with J gene TRBJ2-4; 10 positions agree with TRBD1. CDR3 sequence (DNA): TGTGCCAGCAGTCAGCTTAGGGGACAGGGGAACATTCAGTACTTC. Amino acid sequence: CASSQLRGQGNIQYF.